The clone carrying this T cell receptor (beta chain) was detected once. This sample is drawn from a study of blood T cell repertoires in COVID-19. The CDR3 covers 13 residues. CDR1 WSHSY and CDR2 SAAADI come from the germline V gene. Trimming cost V 8 bases and J 5 bases; bases outside gene matches: 6. Sequencing used immunoSEQ multiplex PCR; TCRdb keeps in-frame clones, though not all of them. The sample records around 150,000 clones, about 81% being singletons. This receptor was taken from a human donor in a cohort sampled during active COVID-19. The chain uses TRBV10-2 and TRBJ2-3, with TRBD2 matching over 8 bases. The sequenced sample was peripheral blood. In nucleotides, the CDR3 is TGCGCCAGCGGACGGGGGGGAGGAGATACGCAGTATTTT. Translation gives CASGRGGGDTQYF.